The clone carrying this T cell receptor (beta chain) was seen a few times. Its antigen remains unidentified. Trimming removed 5 bases from V and 5 bases from J; junction bases left unmatched: 3. This CDR3 has 14 amino acids. This sample is part of a study of T cells after yellow fever vaccination. Study overall: The SMART-Seq v4 Ultra Low Input method served to prepare the low-cell-number fractions.

The study, taken as a whole, reports: Weaker overall, the secondary response nonetheless peaked faster (day 5 versus 15). The CD4 compartment and the CD8 compartment contained a small share of clonotypes in common.

MiXCR, applied by TCRdb to the 5' RACE reads, yields one record per CDR3 protein. The repertoire includes hundreds of thousands of distinct CDR3 sequences, approximately 12% of them detected once, and roughly 3% sits in the top ten. The specimen comprised CD4+ T cells sorted from PBMCs, sampled 15 days after the yellow fever booster vaccination. This chain uses TRBV12-3 or TRBV12-4 with TRBJ2-1; 10 bases align to TRBD1. The sequence was collected from a man aged 18 to 35 who received the YFV17D yellow fever vaccine. DNA of the CDR3: TGTGCCAGCAGTGCCGACAGGGGGCACAATGAGCAGTTCTTC. It yields the protein CASSADRGHNEQFF.